This T cell receptor beta chain comes out of a study of blood T cells in healthy people across ages. Sample-barcoded 5' priming and a J-beta primer mix drove a second PCR of roughly 7 to 11 cycles. TCRdb ran MiXCR on the 5' RACE reads and lists one entry per CDR3 protein. The sample gives fewer than 2,000,000 distinct CDR3 sequences, roughly two fifths of which show up once; more than 20% is in the top ten. With 4 bases removed from V and 5 bases from J, the gap between germline ends came to 9 bases. This CDR3 is 12 amino acids long. The gene calls are TRBV12-3 or TRBV12-4 and TRBJ2-7; D unclear. The sequence came from a human donor in good health. Material: blood. CDR3 sequence: CASSWRLDEQYF. CDR3 in DNA: TGTGCCAGCAGTTGGAGACTTGACGAGCAGTACTTC.